Shown below are 2 T cell receptor beta chains from a single sample sequenced in a study of cytomegalovirus exposure and HLA in healthy donors (dated by TCRdb to 2016 to 2017). The receptor library was made with the immunoSEQ multiplex PCR assay. For the multiplex PCR, a mixture combining 60 forward primers for TCR Vbeta segments and 13 reverse primers for TCR Jbeta segments was used. The table comes from immuneACCESS by way of TCRdb, which keeps in-frame sequences with V and J called. Part of the clones is missing from these tables; in studies checked, under half for an unresolved V gene and the rest for unknown reasons. In this sample the table shows 140,000 to 150,000 clones, 68% of which occur a single time. Clones ranked in the top ten supply 4% to 5.5% of the sample. Source material: PBMCs. The receptor set was obtained from a man aged 55 to 70 in good health and CMV-seronegative.

V usage is TRBV19 and J usage is TRBJ2-3; 9 bases line up with TRBD2. V was clipped by 1 base and J by 1 base; unmatched bases: 3. The CDR3 loop spans 16 amino acids. Per germline, CDR1 LNHDA and CDR2 SQIVND (reference sequence). CDR3 DNA sequence: TGTGCCAGTAGTATAGTCCCTAGCGGGGGCACAGATACGCAGTATTTT. Its translation: CASSIVPSGGTDTQYF.

This chain uses TRBV5-1 with TRBJ1-1; the D gene is possibly TRBD1 (5 bases). The germline V gene encodes CDR1 SGHRS and CDR2 YFSETQ. CDR3 length equals 16 residues. Trimming pared 5 bases from V and 6 bases from J, leaving 23 bases between. CDR3 bases: TGCGCCAGCAGTTCCTCGGGACTTAGTATGGACGCTGAAGCTTTCTTT. Its protein product is CASSSSGLSMDAEAFF.